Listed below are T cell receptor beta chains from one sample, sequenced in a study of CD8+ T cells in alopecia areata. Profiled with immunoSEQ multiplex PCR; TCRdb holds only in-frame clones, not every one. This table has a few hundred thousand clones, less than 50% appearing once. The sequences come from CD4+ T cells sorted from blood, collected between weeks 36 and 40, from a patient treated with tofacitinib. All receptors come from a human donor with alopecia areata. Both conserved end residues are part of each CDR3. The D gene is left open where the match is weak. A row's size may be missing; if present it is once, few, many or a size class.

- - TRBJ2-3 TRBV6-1 CASSRTDTQYF TGTGCCAGCAGTCGGACAGATACGCAGTATTTT
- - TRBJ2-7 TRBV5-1 CASSFVGTEQYF TGCGCCAGCAGCTTCGTGGGAACCGAGCAGTACTTC
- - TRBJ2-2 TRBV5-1 CASSAGTYYTGELFF TGCGCCAGCTCGGCCGGGACATACTACACCGGGGAGCTGTTTTTT
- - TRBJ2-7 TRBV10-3 CAISESYPPTHF TGTGCCATCAGTGAGTCGTATCCACCTACTCACTTC
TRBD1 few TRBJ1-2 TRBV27 CASSRRLVTGASYNYGYTF TGTGCCAGCAGCCGACGCCTGGTGACAGGGGCTTCTTATAACTATGGCTACACCTTC
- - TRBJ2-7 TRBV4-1 CASSQGGTKNYEQYF TGCGCCAGCAGCCAAGGGGGAACAAAGAACTACGAGCAGTACTTC
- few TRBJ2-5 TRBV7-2 CASSLVTGGVETQYF TGTGCCAGCAGCTTGGTGACCGGGGGCGTGGAGACCCAGTACTTC
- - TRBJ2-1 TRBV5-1 CASSLVGEQFF TGCGCCAGCAGCTTGGTTGGTGAGCAGTTCTTC
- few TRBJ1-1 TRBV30 CAWSFGNTEAFF TGTGCCTGGAGTTTCGGGAACACTGAAGCTTTCTTT
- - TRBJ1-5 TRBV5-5 CASSLYGSNQPQHF TGTGCCAGCAGCTTGTACGGGAGCAATCAGCCCCAGCATTTT
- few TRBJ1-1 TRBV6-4 CASRLTAENTEAFF TGTGCCAGCAGATTGACCGCAGAGAACACTGAAGCTTTCTTT
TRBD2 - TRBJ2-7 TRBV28 CASSFQGLAGLEQYF TGTGCCAGCAGTTTCCAGGGACTAGCGGGACTCGAGCAGTACTTC
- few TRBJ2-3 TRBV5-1 CASSLVVKDTQYF TGCGCCAGCAGCTTGGTGGTAAAAGATACGCAGTATTTT
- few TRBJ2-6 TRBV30 CASPVGANVLTF TGTGCCTCCCCGGTCGGGGCCAACGTCCTGACTTTC
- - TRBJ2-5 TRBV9 CASSAVGETQYF TGTGCCAGCAGCGCCGTAGGGGAGACCCAGTACTTC
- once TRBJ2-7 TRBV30 CALAIAYEQYF TGTGCCCTTGCGATCGCCTACGAGCAGTACTTC
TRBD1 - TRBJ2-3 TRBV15 CATSRLKGQGAADTQYF TGTGCCACCAGCAGACTCAAGGGACAGGGGGCGGCAGATACGCAGTATTTT
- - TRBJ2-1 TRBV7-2 CASGYNEQFF TGTGCCAGCGGATACAATGAGCAGTTCTTC
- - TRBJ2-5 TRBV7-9 CASSLNGRETQYF TGTGCCAGCAGCCTCAATGGGCGTGAGACCCAGTACTTC
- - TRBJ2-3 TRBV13 CASSLGGSNTDTQYF TGTGCCAGCAGCTTAGGTGGGAGCAACACAGATACGCAGTATTTT